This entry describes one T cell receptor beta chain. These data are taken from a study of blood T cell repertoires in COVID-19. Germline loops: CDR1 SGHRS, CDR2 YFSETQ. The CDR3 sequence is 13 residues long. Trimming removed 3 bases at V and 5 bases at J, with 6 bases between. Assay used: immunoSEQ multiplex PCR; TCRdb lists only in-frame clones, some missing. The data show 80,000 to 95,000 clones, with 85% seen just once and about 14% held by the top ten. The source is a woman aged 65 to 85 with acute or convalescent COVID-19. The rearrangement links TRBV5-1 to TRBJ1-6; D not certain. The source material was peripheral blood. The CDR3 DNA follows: TGCGCCAGCAGCTCCGGAGATAATTCACCCCTCCACTTT. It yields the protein CASSSGDNSPLHF.